Below are 14 T cell receptor beta chains sequenced from a single sample in a study of tumor-infiltrating lymphocytes in primary liver carcinoma (dated by TCRdb to about 2017). This sample was sequenced with an Illumina HiSeq 2500. TCRbeta-specific cDNA was reverse-transcribed from around 0.45 ug total RNA using a constant-region primer and ProtoScript II reverse transcriptase. The TCRbeta libraries were prepared through three rounds of nested multiplex PCR following a slightly modified ARM-PCR procedure. Each of the first two PCR rounds ran for about 11 cycles using multiplex TRBV1-TRBV30 forward primers together with a Cbeta reverse primer. TCRdb passed the public sequencing reads through fastp at Q25 and MiXCR, retaining productive beta sequences. Rows are combined by CDR3 protein, so each entry shows the most common genes and DNA. A total of about 310,000 distinct CDR3 sequences appear in this sample, 65% of them only once. Jointly, the top ten make up roughly 10% of the sample.

TRIzol reagent was used to extract blood RNA from unsorted whole blood, while the DNeasy Blood & Tissue kit provided the germline DNA. The sequenced sample consisted of peripheral blood. These TCRs come from a man aged 35 to 55 with primary liver carcinoma and hepatitis B virus infection.

In the case of this clonotype: At one boundary the junction diverges from the germline segment, which might be a read error. The chain carries TRBV11-2 and TRBJ2-7, with TRBD2 matching over 8 bases. CDR1 and CDR2 (germline): SGHAT, FQNNGV. The CDR3 length is 17 residues. The CDR3 DNA reads as TGTGCCAGTAGCTTTGCCCCCGGGAGGGACGCTTCCTACGAGCAGTACTTC. As protein: CASSFAPGRDASYEQYF. The entire variable domain, with the rest obtained from reference TRBV11-2 and TRBJ2-7, is as follows: EAGVAQSPRYKIIEKRQSVAFWCNPISGHATLYWYQQILGQGPKLLIQFQNNGVVDDSQLPKDRFSAERLKGVDSTLKIQPAKLEDSAVYLCASSFAPGRDASYEQYFGPGTRLTVT.

In the case of this clonotype: One junction end disagrees with the germline gene, perhaps due to a read error. The chain recombines TRBV28 with TRBJ2-1; 9 bases agree with TRBD2. The CDR3 covers 14 residues. The germline V gene encodes CDR1 MDHEN and CDR2 SYDVKM. This CDR3 reads CASITGGSGGIMVF. The CDR3 DNA follows: TGTGCCAGCATCACCGGGGGTAGCGGGGGTATTATGGTCTTC.

Concerning this clonotype itself: A much larger clone is a single base away; this may be a read error. Given the absence of the conserved phenylalanine or tryptophan at the CDR3 end, a read error is likely. J is TRBJ2-2 and V is TRBV6-2 or TRBV6-3, with unresolved D. Per germline, CDR1 MNHEY and CDR2 SVGEGT. V was cut by 4 bases and J by 3 bases, with 6 bases left in between. CDR3 length: 13 amino acids. CDR3 in DNA: TGTGCCAGCAGTTCAGCACACACCGGGGAGCTGTTTCTT. Translation gives CASSSAHTGELFL.

A remark on this clonotype: A much larger clone differs by one base, so this may be a read error. V gene TRBV12-3 or TRBV12-4 combines with J gene TRBJ2-1; no firm D call. This CDR3 region has 13 residues. CDR3 sequence reads: CANSLDWGNEQFF. CDR3 nucleotide sequence: TGTGCCAACAGTTTAGATTGGGGCAATGAGCAGTTCTTC.

The count of this clonotype is one. The chain is built from TRBV20-1 and TRBJ2-5, with D hard to call. Trimming stripped 0 bases from V and 4 bases from J, with 15 bases between. Germline V gene lookup returns CDR1 DFQATT and CDR2 SNEGSKA (reference sequence). This CDR3 has 15 amino acids. The CDR3 spells CSARDVDDVLETQYF. The CDR3 coding sequence is TGCAGTGCTAGAGATGTGGACGACGTTTTAGAGACCCAGTACTTC.

A note on this clonotype: A much larger clone is a single base away; this may be a read error. CDR3 loop: CTSSLARGSQETQYF. The CDR3 DNA follows: TGCACCAGCAGCTTGGCCCGGGGCAGCCAAGAGACCCAGTACTTC. The chain carries TRBV5-1 and TRBJ2-5; TRBD1 or TRBD2 may be the D gene (5 bases each). CDR3 length: 15 amino acids. Germline assignment: CDR1 SGHRS and CDR2 YFSETQ.

This clonotype has more than one count but fewer than ten. J is TRBJ2-5 and V is TRBV5-1; either TRBD1 or TRBD2 may fit D (5 bases each). Looked up from germline, CDR1 is SGHRS and CDR2 is YFSETQ. Trimming pared 0 bases from V and 9 bases from J, leaving 9 bases between. The CDR3 is 12 residues long. DNA of the CDR3: TGCGCCAGCAGCTTGGACCAGGGACCCCAGTACTTC. This sequence encodes CASSLDQGPQYF.

As regards this clonotype: Its ends do not fully match the called genes, so a read error is possible. The rearrangement joins TRBV6-5 to TRBJ1-1; tentative D call: TRBD1 (5 bases). The CDR3 is 13 residues long. From germline, CDR1 is MNHEY and CDR2 SVGAGI. CDR3: CATGVPGNTEAIF. The CDR3 DNA is TGTGCCACGGGGGTCCCGGGGAACACTGAAGCTATCTTT.

The chain combines TRBV28 with TRBJ2-1, with TRBD2 identical over 8 bases. Germline CDR1 reads MDHEN; CDR2 reads SYDVKM. The J segment lost 3 bases and the V segment lost 6 bases, leaving 4 bases of the junction unmatched. The CDR3 loop spans 14 amino acids. The CDR3 DNA reads TGTGCCAGCAGCCCACTAGCGGTCTACAATGAGCAGTTCTTC. Translating it yields CASSPLAVYNEQFF.

As concerns this clonotype: Mismatch with germline at one junction end may stem from a read error. The V gene is TRBV12-3 or TRBV12-4, the J gene TRBJ2-1, with a tentative D call TRBD1 (5 bases). The CDR3 spans 14 residues. The CDR3 is CASSLAQGIQEQFF. CDR3 coding DNA: TGTGCCAGCAGTTTAGCGCAGGGCATTCAGGAGCAATTCTTC.

As concerns this clonotype: The CDR3 carries no conserved terminal phenylalanine or tryptophan, so it likely arises from a read error. Because the CDR3's place on the DNA is in doubt, the DNA is left out and the CDR3 is given as listed by TCRdb. This chain uses TRBV4-1 with TRBJ2-3; no check of the table's D call, TRBD2, against the DNA was made. A total of 13 residues make up the CDR3, ends included. Germline V gene lookup returns CDR1 MGHRA and CDR2 YSYEKL. CDR3 amino acids: CASSQNSGSGRVD.

As for this clonotype: Compared with germline, one end of the junction differs, possibly owing to a read error. The chain employs TRBV28 and TRBJ2-6; maybe TRBD1 (6 bases). Per the germline V gene, CDR1 is MDHEN and CDR2 is SYDVKM. The CDR3 runs to 14 residues. Here the CDR3 reads CANSTGSGANVLTF. DNA for the CDR3: TGTGCCAACAGTACAGGGTCTGGGGCCAACGTCCTGACTTTC.

The chain links TRBV5-1 to TRBJ1-5; D possibly corresponds to TRBD1 (5 bases). The CDR3 is 14 residues long. The germline V gene has CDR1 SGHRS and CDR2 YFSETQ. V lost 1 base to trimming and J lost 6 bases, with 11 bases between them. The CDR3 spells CASSLKGSGQPQHF. CDR3 bases: TGCGCCAGCAGCTTGAAGGGGTCGGGTCAGCCCCAGCATTTT.

This sequence joins TRBV5-1 and TRBJ2-1; D call uncertain. The CDR3 totals 18 residues. The germline CDR1 and CDR2 sequences are SGHRS and YFSETQ. V was trimmed by 0 bases and J by 10 bases, leaving 26 bases between them. The CDR3 nucleotides read TGCGCCAGCAGCTTGGGGTCCCTAATCCCAGTGACACAATGGGAGCAGTTCTTC. Its translation is CASSLGSLIPVTQWEQFF.